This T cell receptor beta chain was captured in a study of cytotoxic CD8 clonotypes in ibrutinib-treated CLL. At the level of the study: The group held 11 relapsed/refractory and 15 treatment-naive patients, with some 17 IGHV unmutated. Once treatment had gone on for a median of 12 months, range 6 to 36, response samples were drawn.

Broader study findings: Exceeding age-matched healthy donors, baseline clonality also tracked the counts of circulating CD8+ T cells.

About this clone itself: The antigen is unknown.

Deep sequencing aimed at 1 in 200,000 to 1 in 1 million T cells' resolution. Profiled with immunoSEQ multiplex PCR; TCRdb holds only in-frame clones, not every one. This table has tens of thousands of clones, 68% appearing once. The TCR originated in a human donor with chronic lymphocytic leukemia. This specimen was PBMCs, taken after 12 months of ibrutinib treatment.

In DNA, the CDR3 is TGTGCCAGCAGTGAAGAGCGGGGGGGAAATGAGCAGTTCTTC. This translates into CASSEERGGNEQFF. This chain links TRBV2 with TRBJ2-1, with 10 bases aligning to TRBD2. Germline trimming cut 1 base from V and 7 bases from J; bases unmatched to any gene: 1. CDR1 and CDR2 from the germline V gene are SNHLY and FYNNEI. The CDR3 extends over 14 amino acids.